This T cell receptor (beta chain) was captured by sequencing in a study of OX40 agonist ivuxolimab in advanced cancers. Libraries were prepared by immunoSEQ multiplex PCR; TCRdb keeps only in-frame clonotypes and omits some of them. Found here are fewer than 65,000 clones, about four fifths of them singletons; the top ten hold about 11%. CDR3 size: 12 residues. Germline V lookup: CDR1 MNHNS, CDR2 SASEGT. Trimming removed 8 bases from V and 5 bases from J, with 12 bases in between. The TCR comes from an adult with an advanced solid tumor such as melanoma, head and neck, liver or kidney cancer. Here the sequenced sample was CD4+ or CD8+ T cells sorted from blood, taken in a trial of the OX40 agonist ivuxolimab. V gene TRBV6-1 combines with J gene TRBJ2-5, with unresolved D. In DNA form, the CDR3 reads TGTGCCAGCCGGCGGTTGCGGGAGACCCAGTACTTC. Translation: CASRRLRETQYF.